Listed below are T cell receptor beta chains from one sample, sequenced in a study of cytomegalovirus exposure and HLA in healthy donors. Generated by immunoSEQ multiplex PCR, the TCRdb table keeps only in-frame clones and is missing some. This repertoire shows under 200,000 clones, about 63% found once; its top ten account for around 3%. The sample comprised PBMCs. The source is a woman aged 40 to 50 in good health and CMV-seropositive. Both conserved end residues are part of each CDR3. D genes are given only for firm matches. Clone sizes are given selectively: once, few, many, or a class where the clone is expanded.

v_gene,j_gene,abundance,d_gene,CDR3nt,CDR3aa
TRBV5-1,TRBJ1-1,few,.,TGCGCCAGCAGCCGTACAGTTGGAGGAACTGAAGCTTTCTTT,CASSRTVGGTEAFF
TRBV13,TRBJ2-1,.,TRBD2,TGTGCCAGCAGCGGGACTAGCGACTACAATGAGCAGTTCTTC,CASSGTSDYNEQFF
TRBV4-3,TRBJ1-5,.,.,TGCGCCAGCAGCCACACTATAGCGGGGTCTCAGCCCCAGCATTTT,CASSHTIAGSQPQHF
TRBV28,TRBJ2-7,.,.,TGTGCCAGCAGTTTACCCCAGAGGGGGGAGCAGTACTTC,CASSLPQRGEQYF
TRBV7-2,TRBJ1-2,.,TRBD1,TGTGCCAGCAGCACCAGACAGGGGCCGTTCCGAGATGGCTACCCCTTC,CASSTRQGPFRDGYPF
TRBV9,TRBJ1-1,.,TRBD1,TGTGCCAGCAGCTATGGACAGGACACTGAAGCTTTCTTT,CASSYGQDTEAFF
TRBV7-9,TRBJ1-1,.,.,TGTGCCAGCAGCAAAAACAAAGGGAGTTCGATCACTGAAGCTTTCTTT,CASSKNKGSSITEAFF
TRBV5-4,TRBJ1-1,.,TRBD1,TGTGCCAGCAGCCGGGACAGGGTGGTTGGCACTGAAGCTTTCTTT,CASSRDRVVGTEAFF
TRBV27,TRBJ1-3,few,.,TGTGCCAGCAGTACCACGTTCGCCTCCAGTGGAAACACCATATATTTT,CASSTTFASSGNTIYF
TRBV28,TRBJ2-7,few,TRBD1,TGTGCCAGCAGGAACCCATTAGGGGGCGACGAGCAGTACTTC,CASRNPLGGDEQYF
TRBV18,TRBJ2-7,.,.,TGTGCCAGCCCACCCGTACGGGGGGCTGCCTCCTACGAGCAGTACTTC,CASPPVRGAASYEQYF
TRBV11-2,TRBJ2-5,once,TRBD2,TGTGCCAGCAGCTTTCCGGGACTAGCGGGAGGCGGGGAGACCCAGTACTTC,CASSFPGLAGGGETQYF
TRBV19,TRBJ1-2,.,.,TGTGCCAGTAGTATCACACAGGGCAGTAACTATGGCTACACCTTC,CASSITQGSNYGYTF
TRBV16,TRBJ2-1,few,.,TGTGCCAGCAGCCAATCGTTACAGGTATCCTACAATGAGCAGTTCTTC,CASSQSLQVSYNEQFF
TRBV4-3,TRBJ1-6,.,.,TGCGCCAGCAGCCAAGCCGGAGGCGCCCCAAATAATTCACCCCTCCACTTT,CASSQAGGAPNNSPLHF
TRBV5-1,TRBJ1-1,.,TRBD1,TGCGCCAGCAGCTCTAGGACAGGGGGAAACACTGAAGCTTTCTTT,CASSSRTGGNTEAFF
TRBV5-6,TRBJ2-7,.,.,TGTGCCAGCAGCTTGCAGTACGAGCAGTACTTC,CASSLQYEQYF
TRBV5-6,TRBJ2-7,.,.,TGTGCCAGCAGCACCGGAGGTCCCGCGGGCTGGCAGTACTTC,CASSTGGPAGWQYF
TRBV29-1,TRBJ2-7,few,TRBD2,TGCAGCGTTGAGCTTGTACTAGCGGGTAACGAGCAGTACTTC,CSVELVLAGNEQYF
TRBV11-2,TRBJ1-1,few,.,TGTGCCAGCAGCTTAGGAGGGATAGCTTTCTTT,CASSLGGIAFF
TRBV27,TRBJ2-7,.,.,TGTGCCAGCAGTTTATCGACAGCCTCCTACGAGCAGTACTTC,CASSLSTASYEQYF
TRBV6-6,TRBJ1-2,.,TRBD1,TGTGCCAGCAGTACTACAGGGGAACAAGGCTACACCTTC,CASSTTGEQGYTF
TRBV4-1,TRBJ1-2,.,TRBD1,TGCGCCAGCAGCCTTACAGGGGAATCCGGCTATGGCTACCCCTTC,CASSLTGESGYGYPF
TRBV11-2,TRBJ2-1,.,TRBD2,TGTGCCAGCAGCTTAGAGCTTAGCGGGGGGGCCCCCTACAATGAGCAGTTCTTC,CASSLELSGGAPYNEQFF
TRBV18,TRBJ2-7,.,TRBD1,TGTGCCAGCTCACTCGGGACAGCCGACTCCTACGAGCAGTACTTC,CASSLGTADSYEQYF
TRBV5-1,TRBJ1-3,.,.,TGCGCCAGCAGCTCCGGGACTCTCAACTCTGGAAACACCATATATTTT,CASSSGTLNSGNTIYF
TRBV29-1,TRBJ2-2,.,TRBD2,TGCAGCGTTGTCCCCGGGAGGGCCGGGGAGCTGTTTTTT,CSVVPGRAGELFF
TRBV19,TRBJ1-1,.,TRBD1,TGTGCCAGTAGGACGACAGGGGGCACTGAAGCTTTCTTT,CASRTTGGTEAFF
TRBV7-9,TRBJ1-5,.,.,TGTGCCAGCAGTCTTGGACAGAGCAATCAGCCCCAGCATTTT,CASSLGQSNQPQHF
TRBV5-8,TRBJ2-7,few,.,TGTGCCAGCAGCTTGGGAGGGGAGCAGTACTTC,CASSLGGEQYF
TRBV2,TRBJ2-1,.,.,TGTGCCAGCAGTGACGCGTCCCGCCTAAATGAGCAGTTCTTC,CASSDASRLNEQFF
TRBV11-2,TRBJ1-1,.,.,TGTGCCAGCGCGTGGGGGCTTGAAGCTTTCTTT,CASAWGLEAFF
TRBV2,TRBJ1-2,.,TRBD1,TGTGCCAGCCTTAGGGCAGGGGGGAACTATGGCTACACCTTC,CASLRAGGNYGYTF
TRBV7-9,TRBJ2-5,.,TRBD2,TGTGCCAGCAGCTTGGCTAGCGGGACAGAGACCCAGTACTTC,CASSLASGTETQYF
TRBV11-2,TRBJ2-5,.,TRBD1,TGTGCCAGCAGCTTAGTTAGGACAGGGAGTGAAGAGACCCAGTACTTC,CASSLVRTGSEETQYF
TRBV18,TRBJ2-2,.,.,TGTGCCAGCTCACCGTGGCAGGGCGGGAACACCGGGGAGCTGTTTTTT,CASSPWQGGNTGELFF
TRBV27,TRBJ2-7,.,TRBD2,TGTGCCAGCGGGGTAGCGGGGGCCGAGCAGTACTTC,CASGVAGAEQYF
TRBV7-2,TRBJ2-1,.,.,TGTGCCAGCAGCTTAGGGGGGATAGGGGGTGAGCAGTTCTTC,CASSLGGIGGEQFF
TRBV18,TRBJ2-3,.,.,TGTGCCAGCTCACCGGTACAGGGCCCGACAGATACGCAGTATTTT,CASSPVQGPTDTQYF
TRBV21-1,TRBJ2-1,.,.,TGTGCCAGCAGCAAAGATTCAGGTCAGGGCTCCTACAATGAGCAGTTCTTC,CASSKDSGQGSYNEQFF
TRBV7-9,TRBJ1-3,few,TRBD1,TGTGCCAGCAGCGTTGACAGGGCCTCTGGAAACACCATATATTTT,CASSVDRASGNTIYF
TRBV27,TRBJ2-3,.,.,TGTGCCAGCAGTCTTTACAGAGACAGCACAGATACGCAGTATTTT,CASSLYRDSTDTQYF
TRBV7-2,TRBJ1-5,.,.,TGTGCCAGCAGCCACGGGAGGACACATAGCAATCAGCCCCAGCATTTT,CASSHGRTHSNQPQHF
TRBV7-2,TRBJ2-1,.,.,TGTGCCAGCAGCCCTCGGGGAGTTCACTCCTACAATGAGCAGTTCTTC,CASSPRGVHSYNEQFF
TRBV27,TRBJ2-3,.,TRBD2,TGTGCCAGCAGCCGCGGGGGGATAAGCACAGATACGCAGTATTTT,CASSRGGISTDTQYF
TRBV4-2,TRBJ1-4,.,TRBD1,TGTGCCAGCAGCCAAGTGACAGGGGGGGACGAAAAACTGTTTTTT,CASSQVTGGDEKLFF
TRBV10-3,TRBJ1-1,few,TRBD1,TGTGCCATCAGTGACCAGGGGGCCAACACTGAAGCTTTCTTT,CAISDQGANTEAFF
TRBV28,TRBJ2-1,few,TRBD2,TGTGCCAGCAGTCGAGTTCTAGCGGGAGTAGCGCTCTTC,CASSRVLAGVALF
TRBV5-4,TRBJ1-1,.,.,TGTGCCAGCAGCAGAACAGGGATCTCTGAAGCTTTCTTT,CASSRTGISEAFF
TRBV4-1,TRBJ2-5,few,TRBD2,TGCGCCAGCAGCCAAGGAAGCGGGGGGGCGGAGACCCAGTACTTC,CASSQGSGGAETQYF
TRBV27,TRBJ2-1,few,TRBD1,TGTGCCAGCAGTTACTTCCCTCTGGGACAGATATACAATGAGCAGTTCTTC,CASSYFPLGQIYNEQFF